The present entry profiles one T cell receptor beta chain with its context. As yet, its antigen is unknown. The data derive from a study of cytomegalovirus exposure and HLA in healthy donors. Study-level results: The classifier, whose performance was assessed in both the original and validation cohorts, reportedly diagnosed cytomegalovirus status with high specificity and sensitivity.

V lost 7 bases to trimming and J lost 5 bases, with 12 bases between them. Germline V CDR1 and CDR2: MNHNS, SASEGT. The CDR3 loop spans 13 amino acids. A multiplex PCR was run with 60 Vbeta primers and 13 Jbeta primers. The method was immunoSEQ multiplex PCR; TCRdb's version includes in-frame clones alone and lacks a portion of them. The sample's table shows about 51,000 clones. The chain combines TRBV6-1 with TRBJ1-5; TRBD1 is a possible D gene (5 bases). The sequence was obtained from a man aged 35 to 55 in good health and CMV-seropositive. The specimen sequenced was PBMCs. The CDR3 here is CASKTELYQPQHF. CDR3 bases: TGTGCCAGCAAGACAGAGCTCTATCAGCCCCAGCATTTT.